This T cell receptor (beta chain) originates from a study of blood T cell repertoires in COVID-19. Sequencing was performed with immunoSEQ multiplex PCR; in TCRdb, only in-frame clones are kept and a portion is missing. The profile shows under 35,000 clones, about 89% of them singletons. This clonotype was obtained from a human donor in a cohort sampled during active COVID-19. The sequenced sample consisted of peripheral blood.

CDR3 amino acids: CASSLVTSSGGAFF. The DNA for the CDR3 is TGTGCCAGCAGCTTAGTTACCTCTTCGGGGGGAGCTTTCTTT. This chain links TRBV11-2 with TRBJ1-1; a possible D gene is TRBD1 (5 bases). Per the germline V gene, CDR1 is SGHAT and CDR2 is FQNNGV. CDR3 length: 14 residues. The V end lost 1 base, the J end lost 10 bases, and 16 bases lay between the germline ends.